This T cell receptor beta chain was identified in a study of blood T cell repertoires in COVID-19. Those who participated ranged in age from about 18 to 89 years and resided in 20 to 25 US areas. Measured with immunoSEQ multiplex PCR; TCRdb has only the in-frame clones, and not every one. The table records about 190,000 clones, 70% to 85% of them present only once. The CDR3 has 19 amino acids. Germline V lookup: CDR1 SGHNT, CDR2 YYREEE (reference sequence). V lost 0 bases and J lost 0, with 22 bases in between. In its sample, this clone was seen a few times. The gene calls are TRBV5-4 and TRBJ2-7; a weak D match, TRBD2 (6 bases). Sequencing was done on a sample of PBMCs or T cells enriched from blood (not recorded which). This clonotype was sampled from a woman aged 25 to 39 who had recovered from COVID-19. CDR3 loop: CASSLGLGSGHLNSYEQYF. The CDR3 bases are TGTGCCAGCAGCTTGGGTTTGGGTAGCGGTCATTTGAACTCCTACGAGCAGTACTTC.